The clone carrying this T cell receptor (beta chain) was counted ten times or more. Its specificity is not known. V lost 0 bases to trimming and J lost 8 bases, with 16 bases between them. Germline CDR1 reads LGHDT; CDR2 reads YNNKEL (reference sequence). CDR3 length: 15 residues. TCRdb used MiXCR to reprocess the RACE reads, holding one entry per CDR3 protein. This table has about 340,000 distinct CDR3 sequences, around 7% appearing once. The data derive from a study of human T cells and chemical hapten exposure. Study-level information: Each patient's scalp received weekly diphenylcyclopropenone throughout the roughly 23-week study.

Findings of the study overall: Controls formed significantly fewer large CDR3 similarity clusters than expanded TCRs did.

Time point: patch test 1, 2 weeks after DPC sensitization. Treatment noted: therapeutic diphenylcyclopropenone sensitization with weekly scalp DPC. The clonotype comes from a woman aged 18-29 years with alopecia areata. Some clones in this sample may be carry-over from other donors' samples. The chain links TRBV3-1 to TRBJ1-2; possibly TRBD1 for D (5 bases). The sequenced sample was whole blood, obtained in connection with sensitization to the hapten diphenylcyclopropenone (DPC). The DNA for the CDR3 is TGTGCCAGCAGCCAAGAATCGGGGGACTATTACGGCTACACCTTC. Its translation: CASSQESGDYYGYTF.